A selection of T cell receptor beta chains follows, all from one sample in a study of cytomegalovirus exposure and HLA in healthy donors. The data were produced by immunoSEQ multiplex PCR, yet TCRdb's version contains in-frame clones alone and is incomplete. Here the sample spans some 120,000 clones, around 75% being singletons. Sequenced sample: PBMCs. All receptors come from a man under 40 in good health and CMV-seronegative. CDR3s include the opening cysteine and the closing phenylalanine or tryptophan. The D gene is left open where the match is weak. A clone size is listed for some rows: how often the clone was seen (once, few, many), or a class if it is expanded.

V gene	D gene	J gene	clone size	CDR3 protein	CDR3 DNA
TRBV5-6	NA	TRBJ2-7	once	CASSFRGSAYEQYF	TGTGCCAGCAGCTTTAGGGGCAGTGCCTACGAGCAGTACTTC
TRBV7-9	NA	TRBJ1-4	few	CASFGGLGEKLFF	TGTGCCAGCTTTGGGGGCCTGGGTGAAAAACTGTTTTTT
TRBV7-9	TRBD1	TRBJ1-1	NA	CASSYQGANTEAFF	TGTGCCAGCAGCTACCAGGGGGCGAACACTGAAGCTTTCTTT
TRBV6-5	NA	TRBJ1-6	NA	CASSYRGSSYNSPLHF	TGTGCCAGCAGTTACCGGGGGAGCTCCTATAATTCACCCCTCCACTTT
TRBV6-5	NA	TRBJ1-6	NA	CASSYLGGSGSPLHF	TGTGCCAGCAGTTATCTAGGGGGTTCTGGTTCACCCCTCCACTTT
TRBV5-1	TRBD2	TRBJ2-3	NA	CASSFSGLADTDTQYF	TGCGCCAGCAGCTTTTCGGGACTAGCGGACACAGATACGCAGTATTTT
TRBV4-2	NA	TRBJ1-2	NA	CASSQERRGGNYGYTF	TGTGCCAGCAGCCAGGAACGCAGGGGTGGTAACTATGGCTACACCTTC
TRBV21-1	NA	TRBJ2-7	NA	CASSPHYEQYF	TGTGCCAGCAGCCCCCACTACGAGCAGTACTTC
TRBV27	NA	TRBJ1-5	once	CASSFTGSNQPQHF	TGTGCCAGCAGTTTCACAGGGAGCAATCAGCCCCAGCATTTT
TRBV30	TRBD1	TRBJ1-5	NA	CAWSRTGANQPQHF	TGTGCCTGGAGTCGAACAGGGGCCAATCAGCCCCAGCATTTT
TRBV7-9	NA	TRBJ1-4	NA	CASSWQGNEKLFF	TGTGCCAGCAGCTGGCAGGGTAATGAAAAACTGTTTTTT
TRBV6-5	TRBD2	TRBJ2-1	NA	CASSYRKRGDYNEQFF	TGTGCCAGCAGTTACCGGAAGCGGGGGGACTACAATGAGCAGTTCTTC
TRBV5-1	TRBD2	TRBJ2-7	NA	CASSLGRASGYLEQYF	TGCGCCAGCAGCTTGGGCCGGGCTAGCGGCTATCTCGAGCAGTACTTC
TRBV9	NA	TRBJ2-7	NA	CASSGGSGGDGYEQYF	TGTGCCAGCAGCGGGGGATCCGGGGGAGATGGGTACGAGCAGTACTTC
TRBV29-1	NA	TRBJ2-5	once	CSVQGPSQETQYF	TGCAGCGTTCAGGGCCCATCCCAAGAGACCCAGTACTTC
TRBV28	TRBD1	TRBJ2-7	NA	CASSSAGQGTYEQYF	TGTGCCAGCAGTTCCGCGGGACAGGGAACCTACGAGCAGTACTTC
TRBV7-9	NA	TRBJ1-5	NA	CASSATGNQPQHF	TGTGCCAGCAGCGCAACAGGGAATCAGCCCCAGCATTTT
TRBV27	NA	TRBJ2-1	NA	CASSSPSYNEQFF	TGTGCCAGCAGTTCCCCATCCTACAATGAGCAGTTCTTC
TRBV6-7	NA	TRBJ2-5	few	CASSYAFYQETQYF	TGTGCCAGCAGTTACGCCTTCTATCAAGAGACCCAGTACTTC
TRBV10-2	TRBD1	TRBJ1-4	few	CASSGTGEVGFEKLFF	TGCGCCAGCAGTGGGACAGGGGAGGTAGGTTTCGAAAAACTGTTTTTT
TRBV2	TRBD1	TRBJ1-1	NA	CASSVRQGGTEAFF	TGTGCCAGCAGTGTAAGGCAGGGGGGAACTGAAGCTTTCTTT
TRBV7-6	TRBD2	TRBJ2-5	NA	CASSPGGGRETQYF	TGTGCCAGCAGCCCCGGGGGGGGCCGCGAGACCCAGTACTTC
TRBV27	NA	TRBJ1-1	NA	CASSLQGKNTEAFF	TGTGCCAGCAGTTTGCAGGGGAAGAACACTGAAGCTTTCTTT
TRBV7-2	NA	TRBJ2-7	NA	CASSLSQVYEQYF	TGTGCCAGCAGCTTATCACAGGTCTACGAGCAGTACTTC
TRBV10-3	TRBD2	TRBJ2-1	NA	CAISPSVVAGGSSYNEQFF	TGTGCCATCAGCCCGTCGGTAGTAGCGGGGGGCTCCTCCTACAATGAGCAGTTCTTC
TRBV5-3	NA	TRBJ1-6	NA	CARRWTVYNSPLHF	TGTGCCAGAAGATGGACAGTTTATAATTCACCCCTCCACTTT
TRBV7-8	TRBD1	TRBJ2-7	NA	CASTVAGTESYEQYF	TGTGCCAGCACCGTCGCCGGGACAGAATCCTACGAGCAGTACTTC
TRBV6-1	NA	TRBJ2-1	NA	CASSPSYNEQFF	TGTGCCAGCAGTCCGTCTTACAATGAGCAGTTCTTC
TRBV7-9	NA	TRBJ2-1	NA	CASSLVGSGGRSYNEQFF	TGTGCCAGCAGCTTAGTAGGAAGCGGAGGACGCTCCTACAATGAGCAGTTCTTC
TRBV4-1	TRBD2	TRBJ2-1	NA	CASSQDASGRYNEQFF	TGCGCCAGCAGCCAAGATGCGAGCGGGAGATACAATGAGCAGTTCTTC
TRBV5-4	TRBD2	TRBJ2-7	once	CASSSPAGGLGEQYF	TGTGCCAGCAGCTCTCCAGCGGGGGGGCTTGGCGAGCAGTACTTC
TRBV2	TRBD1	TRBJ1-5	few	CASKGTEGNQPQHF	TGTGCCAGCAAAGGGACAGAAGGCAATCAGCCCCAGCATTTT
TRBV5-3	TRBD1	TRBJ1-2	NA	CARTYRPRAGQGEFYGYTF	TGTGCCAGAACCTACCGCCCCCGGGCGGGACAGGGAGAGTTCTATGGCTACACCTTC